This T cell receptor beta chain was sequenced for a study of glioma-infiltrating T cells. Whole-study findings and limits: Non-neoplastic patients had below-expected tissue-blood divergence, while all gliomas exceeded expectation.

TCR alpha and beta CDR3 regions were amplified from RNA using iRepertoire nested multiplex PCR. MiXCR was run by TCRdb on the multiplex PCR reads, yielding one entry per CDR3 protein. The sample holds about 400,000 distinct CDR3 sequences, 41% seen once. A word on this clonotype: Its cognate antigen is unknown. A much bigger clone sits one base away, suggesting this may be a read error.

V lost 2 bases to trimming and J lost 5 bases, with 9 bases between them. The germline CDR1 and CDR2 sequences are MNHGY and SVAAGI. The CDR3 runs to 13 residues. The sample comprised glioma tissue, nonneoplastic brain tissue, or PBMCs (not recorded which). J is TRBJ1-1 and V is TRBV6-9, with D perhaps TRBD1 (6 bases). This receptor was taken from a human donor with low-grade glioma or glioblastoma, undergoing nonglioma brain surgery, or in good health (not recorded which). DNA for the CDR3: TGTGCCAGCAGTTATGGACAGAGGACTGAAGCTTTCTTT. Its protein product is CASSYGQRTEAFF.